Listed here are 20 T cell receptor beta chains from one sample, sequenced in a study of blood T cell repertoires in COVID-19. The repertoire was sequenced with immunoSEQ multiplex PCR; TCRdb's copy has only in-frame clones and lacks some. The data hold about 200,000 clones, with approximately 85% observed a single time. Sequencing was performed on PBMCs or T cells enriched from blood (not recorded which). The receptors derive from a middle-aged man with acute COVID-19.

The rearrangement links TRBV6-1 to TRBJ1-1; no clear D gene. The germline V gene has CDR1 MNHNS and CDR2 SASEGT. The ends were cut back, 1 base at V and 1 base at J, with 4 bases in the middle. The CDR3 is 13 amino acids. CDR3 in amino acids: CASSEVRNTEAFF. DNA for the CDR3: TGTGCCAGCAGTGAAGTCAGGAACACTGAAGCTTTCTTT.

The chain uses TRBV12-3 or TRBV12-4 and TRBJ1-1; tentative D call: TRBD1 (6 bases). The CDR3 covers 12 residues. Trimming took 9 bases from V and 4 from J, leaving 12 bases between them. The CDR3 DNA follows: TGTGCCAGTGGGGGGGCTGGCACTGAAGCTTTCTTT. It is translated as CASGGAGTEAFF.

The gene calls are TRBV6-6 and TRBJ2-7; a possible D gene is TRBD1 (6 bases). V was trimmed by 2 bases and J by 6 bases, leaving 8 bases between them. This CDR3 spans 12 amino acids. Germline V gene lookup returns CDR1 MNHNY and CDR2 SVGAGI (reference sequence). The CDR3 region has the DNA TGTGCCAGCAGTTACGCAGGGGCCGAGCAGTACTTC. Its translation is CASSYAGAEQYF.

V usage is TRBV7-8 and J usage is TRBJ2-5, with 7 bases that match TRBD1. This CDR3 has 15 amino acids. V shed 3 bases and J 1 base; nucleotides not matched to a gene: 5. CDR1 and CDR2 from the germline V gene are SGHVS and FQNEAQ. The CDR3 DNA sequence: TGTGCCAGCAGCTTCACGCGACAGGGCCAAGAGACCCAGTACTTC. It codes for CASSFTRQGQETQYF. Complete variable domain (other parts from reference TRBV7-8 and TRBJ2-5): GAGVSQSPRYKVAKRGQDVALRCDPISGHVSLFWYQQALGQGPEFLTYFQNEAQLDKSGLPSDRFFAERPEGSVSTLKIQRTQQEDSAVYLCASSFTRQGQETQYFGPGTRLLVL.

V is TRBV27 and J is TRBJ2-7; TRBD1 agrees at 12 bases. The CDR3 sequence is 15 residues long. The germline gives CDR1 MNHEY, CDR2 SMNVEV (reference sequence). The junction had 9 bases not matched to a gene; V was cut back by 6 bases and J by 6 bases. The CDR3 loop is CASRQPGQGAGEQYF. The CDR3 nucleotides are TGTGCCAGCAGGCAGCCGGGACAGGGGGCTGGCGAGCAGTACTTC.

The J gene is TRBJ2-1, the V gene TRBV7-3; TRBD2 matches 9 bases. CDR1 is SGHTA and CDR2 is FQGTGA in the germline V gene. The CDR3 has 15 residues. The J segment lost 8 bases and the V segment lost 5 bases, leaving 10 bases of the junction unmatched. As DNA, the CDR3 is TGTGCCAGCAGCCCTCCCGCGGGAGGGCCTCATGAGCAGTTCTTC. This translates into CASSPPAGGPHEQFF.

This clone was seen more than once but under ten times. This rearrangement joins TRBV6-5 to TRBJ2-3; D possibly corresponds to TRBD2 (6 bases). The CDR3 covers 13 residues. V was shortened by 5 bases and J by 3 bases, with 9 bases between the two germline ends. Germline values: CDR1 MNHEY, CDR2 SVGAGI. The CDR3 reads CASSNRGTDTQYF. CDR3 sequence (DNA): TGTGCCAGCAGTAACCGGGGGACAGATACGCAGTATTTT.

The chain joins TRBV7-3 to TRBJ2-7; TRBD1 aligns across 7 bases. CDR3 length equals 13 residues. Germline CDR1 is SGHTA and CDR2 is FQGTGA. Germline trimming cut 3 bases from V and 3 bases from J; bases unmatched to any gene: 2. The CDR3 here is CASSFDRVYEQYF. CDR3 nucleotide sequence: TGTGCCAGCAGCTTTGACAGGGTCTACGAGCAGTACTTC.

V and J are TRBV18 and TRBJ2-7; 7 bases match TRBD2. There are 16 residues in the CDR3. Trimming removed 6 bases from V and 2 bases from J; junction bases left unmatched: 13. Germline V gives CDR1 KGHSH, CDR2 LQKENI. This chain's CDR3 is CASSRAEGRGAYEQYF. CDR3 bases: TGTGCCAGCTCGCGTGCCGAGGGGAGGGGCGCCTACGAGCAGTACTTC.

The J gene is TRBJ2-1, the V gene TRBV11-3; D ambiguous. Germline assignment: CDR1 SGHNT and CDR2 YENEEA. V was shortened by 0 bases and J by 10 bases, with 10 bases between the two germline ends. This CDR3 has 13 amino acids. CDR3 nucleotide sequence: TGTGCCAGCAGCTTAGATCGGAGCCAAGAGCAGTTCTTC. This sequence encodes CASSLDRSQEQFF.

The chain employs TRBV10-3 and TRBJ2-5; TRBD1 agrees at 8 bases. Germline values: CDR1 ENHRY, CDR2 SYGVKD. The trim removed 3 bases at V and 5 bases at J, leaving 8 bases unmatched. The CDR3 sequence is 15 residues long. Here the CDR3 DNA reads TGTGCCATCAGTGAAACAGGGGGTCCGCGGGAGACCCAGTACTTC. Protein product: CAISETGGPRETQYF.

The genes are TRBV30 and TRBJ1-3; 11 positions match TRBD1. V was pared by 4 bases and J by 2 bases, with 7 bases of the junction left unmatched. In germline, CDR1 is GTSNPN, CDR2 SVGIG (reference sequence). This CDR3 region has 16 residues. The CDR3, as DNA: TGTGCCTGGACCCGGACAGGGGGCTATACTGGAAACACCATATATTTT. Amino acids: CAWTRTGGYTGNTIYF.

The chain combines TRBV29-1 with TRBJ1-1, with no clear D. The CDR3 extends over 11 amino acids. V shed 6 bases and J shed 4 bases, with 9 bases lying between them. The germline V gene encodes CDR1 SQVTM and CDR2 ANQGSEA. CDR3 protein: CSVLRGTEAFF. The CDR3, as DNA: TGCAGCGTACTTCGTGGCACTGAAGCTTTCTTT.

The chain recombines TRBV25-1 with TRBJ1-6, with D perhaps matching TRBD1 (6 bases). Germline V gene data show CDR1 as MGHDK and CDR2 as SYGVNS. Trimming stripped 4 bases from V and 0 bases from J, with 16 bases between. The CDR3 covers 18 residues. CDR3 bases: TGTGCCAGCAGTGCCACAGGGTGGCCGAGCTCCTATAATTCACCCCTCCACTTT. It encodes CASSATGWPSSYNSPLHF. The full variable domain, rest sourced from reference TRBV25-1 and TRBJ1-6, is EADIYQTPRYLVIGTGKKITLECSQTMGHDKMYWYQQDPGMELHLIHYSYGVNSTEKGDLSSESTVSRIRTEHFPLTLESARPSHTSQYLCASSATGWPSSYNSPLHFGNGTRLTVT.

The chain recombines TRBV28 with TRBJ2-5; D perhaps matches TRBD1 (6 bases). Trimming pared 6 bases from V and 3 bases from J, leaving 23 bases between. The CDR3 sequence is 17 residues long. Looked up from germline, CDR1 is MDHEN and CDR2 is SYDVKM. In DNA form, the CDR3 reads TGTGCCAGCAGACCTAATGCCGTCCGGACAGCAGAAGAGACCCAGTACTTC. Protein: CASRPNAVRTAEETQYF.

About this clone: The sample holds other DNA sequences that translate to the same CDR3. This sequence joins TRBV6-5 and TRBJ2-1; D not certain. The CDR3 contains 13 residues. V dropped 6 bases and J dropped 0 bases, with 6 bases sitting between them. The germline V gene has CDR1 MNHEY and CDR2 SVGAGI. The DNA of the CDR3 is TGTGCCAGCAGGCCTAGCTCCTACAATGAGCAGTTCTTC. It is translated as CASRPSSYNEQFF.

This rearrangement joins TRBV29-1 to TRBJ1-2; 9 nucleotides line up with TRBD1. Germline V gene sequence: CDR1 SQVTM, CDR2 ANQGSEA. This CDR3 has 14 amino acids. The J segment lost 2 bases and the V segment lost 6 bases, leaving 7 bases of the junction unmatched. The DNA for the CDR3 is TGCAGCGTCTCCGGGACAGGGAGGAACTATGGCTACACCTTC. Amino acid sequence: CSVSGTGRNYGYTF.

This rearrangement joins TRBV27 to TRBJ2-6; 7 bases map to TRBD1. The CDR3 is made up of 16 amino acids. The germline CDR1 and CDR2 sequences are MNHEY and SMNVEV (reference sequence). J was trimmed by 0 bases and V by 7 bases; bases with no gene match: 6. The CDR3 DNA is TGTGCCAGCACAAGGACAGGATTCTCTGGGGCCAACGTCCTGACTTTC. Translation gives CASTRTGFSGANVLTF.

The rearrangement uses TRBV5-4 and TRBJ2-3, with 10 bases matching TRBD2. The CDR3 is made up of 13 amino acids. CDR1 and CDR2 (germline): SGHNT, YYREEE (reference sequence). With V trimmed by 6 bases and J by 6 bases, 4 bases remained unmatched. The CDR3 here is CASKLAGEDTQYF. The CDR3, as DNA: TGTGCCAGCAAGCTAGCGGGAGAGGATACGCAGTATTTT.

V is TRBV9 and J is TRBJ1-1; 8 bases are shared with TRBD1. The CDR3 extends over 16 amino acids. With 4 bases clipped from V and 6 bases from J, the junction kept 14 bases outside the gene matches. Germline loops: CDR1 SGDLS, CDR2 YYNGEE. In nucleotides, the CDR3 is TGTGCCAGCAGCTCCATTCAACGGACAGGGAGCGCTGAAGCTTTCTTT. This translates into CASSSIQRTGSAEAFF.